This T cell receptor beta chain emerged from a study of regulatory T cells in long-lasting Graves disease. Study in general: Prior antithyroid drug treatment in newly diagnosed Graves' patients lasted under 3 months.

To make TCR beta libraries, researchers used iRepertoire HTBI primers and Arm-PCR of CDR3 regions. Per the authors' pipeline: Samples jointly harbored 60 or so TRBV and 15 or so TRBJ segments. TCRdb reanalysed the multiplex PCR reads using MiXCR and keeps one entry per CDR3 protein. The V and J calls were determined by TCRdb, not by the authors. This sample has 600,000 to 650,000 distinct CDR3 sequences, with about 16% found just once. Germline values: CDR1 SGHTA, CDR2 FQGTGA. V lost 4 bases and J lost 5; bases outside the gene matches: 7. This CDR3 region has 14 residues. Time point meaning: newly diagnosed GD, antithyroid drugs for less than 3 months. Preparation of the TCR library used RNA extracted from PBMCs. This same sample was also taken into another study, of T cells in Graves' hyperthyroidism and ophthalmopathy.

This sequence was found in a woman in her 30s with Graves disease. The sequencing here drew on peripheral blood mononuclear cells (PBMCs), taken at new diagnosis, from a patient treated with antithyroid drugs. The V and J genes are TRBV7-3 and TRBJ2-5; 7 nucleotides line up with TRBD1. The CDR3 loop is CASSSRQGGETQYF. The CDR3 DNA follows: TGTGCCAGCAGCTCCAGACAGGGCGGTGAGACCCAGTACTTC.